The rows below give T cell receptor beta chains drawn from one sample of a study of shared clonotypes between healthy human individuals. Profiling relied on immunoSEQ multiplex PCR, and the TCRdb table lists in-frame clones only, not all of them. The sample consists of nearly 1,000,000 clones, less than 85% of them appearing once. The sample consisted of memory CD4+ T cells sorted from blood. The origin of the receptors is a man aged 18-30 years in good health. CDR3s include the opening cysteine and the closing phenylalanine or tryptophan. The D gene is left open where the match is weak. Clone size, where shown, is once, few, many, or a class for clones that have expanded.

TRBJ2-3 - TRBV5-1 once CASSPLGVDTQYF TGCGCCAGCAGCCCCCTCGGCGTAGATACGCAGTATTTT
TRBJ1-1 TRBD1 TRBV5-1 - CASNLGTGSRNTEAFF TGCGCCAGCAACCTGGGGACAGGGTCAAGGAACACTGAAGCTTTCTTT
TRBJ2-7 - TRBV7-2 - CASSLAPRGQTYEQYF TGTGCCAGCAGCTTAGCCCCCCGGGGGCAGACCTACGAGCAGTACTTC
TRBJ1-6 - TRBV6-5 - CASSYEGTYSNSPLHF TGTGCCAGCAGTTACGAGGGGACGTATTCTAATTCACCCCTCCACTTT
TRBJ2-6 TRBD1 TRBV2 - CASSLGQGSSGANVLTF TGTGCCAGCAGCCTGGGACAGGGGTCCTCTGGGGCCAACGTCCTGACTTTC
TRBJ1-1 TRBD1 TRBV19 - CASSIFGQGEMNTEAFF TGTGCCAGTAGTATTTTTGGACAGGGGGAGATGAACACTGAAGCTTTCTTT
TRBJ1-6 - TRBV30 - CAWSVGYNSPLHF TGTGCCTGGAGTGTGGGCTATAATTCACCCCTCCACTTT
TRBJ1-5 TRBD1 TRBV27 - CASSLCDRGDRDQPQHF TGTGCCAGCAGTTTATGTGACAGGGGAGATCGGGATCAGCCCCAGCATTTT
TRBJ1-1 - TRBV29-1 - CSVVRTNTEAFF TGCAGCGTTGTCAGAACGAACACTGAAGCTTTCTTT
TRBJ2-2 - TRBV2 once CASSADSTGELFF TGTGCCAGCAGTGCTGACAGCACCGGGGAGCTGTTTTTT
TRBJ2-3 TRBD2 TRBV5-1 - CASSLTSGYTDTQYF TGCGCCAGCAGCTTGACTAGCGGGTACACAGATACGCAGTATTTT
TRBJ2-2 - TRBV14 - CAPTPDNPTGELFF TGTGCCCCGACTCCGGACAACCCCACCGGGGAGCTGTTTTTT